This TCR beta chain appears in the sequencing data of a study of T cells in Graves' hyperthyroidism and ophthalmopathy (dated by TCRdb to between 2018 and 2021). At the level of the whole study: Peripheral blood samples were taken at initial diagnosis, before any treatment was given. The 80 to 100 discovery patients were randomly divided into training and test sets at a 7:3 ratio. Prospective prediction of ophthalmopathy was tested in an independent validation cohort of under 20 hyperthyroidism patients and around 16 patients who later progressed to ophthalmopathy. To identify distinguishing TCR V-J signatures, a discovery cohort of about 100 patients was used, comprising 43 with Graves' ophthalmopathy and roughly 60 with stable Graves' hyperthyroidism. In roughly six Graves' hyperthyroidism patients, the study also compared T-cell repertoires from thyroid tissue with T-cell repertoires from blood. TCR Vbeta CDR3 sequencing of 130 to 150 peripheral blood samples (approximately 44 ophthalmopathy, about 80 hyperthyroidism and approximately 17 progressor patients) is reported in the paper. Following sampling, methimazole starting at 30 mg daily was given to hyperthyroidism patients, and high-dose intravenous methylprednisolone was given to ophthalmopathy patients.

Ophthalmopathy patients had moderately to severely active disease, with a Clinical Activity Score of 3 or more, a NOSPECS grade of 4 or more, and a disease duration of less than 3 months. Exclusion was applied to patients with uncontrolled infections, other autoimmune diseases, pregnancy or lactation. Diagnoses were established on the basis of clinical symptoms, serum thyroxine and TRAb, thyroid ultrasound, and orbital computed tomography. PBMCs were separated from around 9.1 ml of fresh peripheral blood using Ficoll-Paque density gradient centrifugation. Total RNA was extracted with Trizol reagent, and quality was checked on an Agilent 2100 Bioanalyzer. From a lookup of the germline V gene, CDR1 and CDR2 are ENHRY and SYGVKD. From its cysteine to its phenylalanine, the CDR3 spans 21 amino acids. The only DNA kept is the CDR3, 63 bases in frame from the first base. Ends trimmed: V by 0 bases, J by 0 bases; bases unmatched to a gene: 9.

Broad study findings and their caveats: During validation, the model predicted progression to ophthalmopathy a median of about 6.3 months ahead of onset, with more than 55% sensitivity and 72.22% specificity. Most expanded thyroid clonotypes (frequency above 0.001) were also detected in blood, suggesting blood repertoires may reflect thyroid immune responses. Ophthalmopathy was separated from stable hyperthyroidism by a 13 V-J signature model, with 85% to 90% sensitivity and about 81% specificity obtained in cross-validation and 80%/75% obtained in testing. No statistical method was used to set the sample size in advance, and investigators knew the group allocation.

The TCR beta CDR3 regions were amplified from RNA transcripts. The first round of RT-PCR for the TCR CDR3 was performed with the HTBI primer set and the Qiagen OneStep RT-PCR kit. Libraries were constructed in a second round of multiplex PCR, after which size selection and purification were performed. Libraries were sequenced paired-end with 100 bp reads on an Illumina HiSeq2000. In the authors' own workflow: SOAPnuke was used to process the raw data, with reads discarded if the reads contained adapters or uncalled bases, had a mean Phred below 15, or lacked an exact constant-primer or identifier match. High-quality paired reads were merged with COPE v1.2.5, and unique nucleotide sequences were defined as clonotypes. MiTCR v1.1 was used to align the clonotypes against IMGT TRBV, TRBD and TRBJ reference segments. The analysis was restricted to V-J combinations with a frequency above 0.0001, which together covered 99% to 99.2% of the repertoires. A TCS score was defined as the ratio between F50 (clonal expansion) and ExV (chaos), using BLOSUM62-based TCRdist between CDR3 peptides within each V-J. Welch's t-statistics and random forest reduced 500 to 550 V-J features to 10 to 15, which were used in a naive Bayes classifier (R e1071). Using fastp trimming at Q25 and MiXCR clonotype assembly, TCRdb reanalyzed the public sequencing data and kept in-frame beta chains. Each CDR3 protein appears once, grouped with its most common genes and DNA. These V and J calls derive from TCRdb rather than the authors' analysis. The sample includes about 610,000 distinct CDR3 sequences, with 16% observed a single time. The ten most abundant clones make up roughly 3.5% of the sample.

Comments on this clonotype: The antigen it recognizes is unknown. Qualities for individual bases were not recorded, and no much larger clone is one base off.

Sequencing was performed on blood. The sequence joins TRBV10-3 to TRBJ2-1, with TRBD2 matching 15 junction bases. The sequence derives from a woman aged 40 to 55 with Graves' ophthalmopathy. The CDR3 has the sequence CAISESPGLAGGFSSYNEQFF. At the DNA level, the sequence is TGTGCCATCAGTGAGTCTCCCGGACTAGCGGGGGGGTTCAGCTCCTACAATGAGCAGTTCTTC.